This TCR beta chain was recorded in a study of PD-1 blockade in classical Hodgkin lymphoma. On the study more broadly: With a 2-week interval, patients received intravenous nivolumab at 3 mg/kg. Study-level points and caveats: Diminished baseline TCR diversity has been reported in newly diagnosed patients relative to healthy donors. Prior to therapy, complete responders displayed diversity much like that of newly diagnosed patients.

By frequency in the sample, this clone is medium-sized. Its antigen is not known. Repertoires were generated with immunoSEQ multiplex PCR, while TCRdb's copy carries only in-frame clones and drops some. The sample has 25,000 to 30,000 clones, around 84% seen once. Every patient relapsed after autologous stem cell transplantation, and brentuximab vedotin exposure varied. Sequencing used peripheral blood mononuclear cells (PBMCs), obtained before the second cycle of nivolumab. The receptor's source is a human donor with classical Hodgkin lymphoma.

The DNA for the CDR3 is TGTGCCAGCAGGGGACAGCCTAATGAAAAACTGTTTTTT. This sequence encodes CASRGQPNEKLFF. The J gene is TRBJ1-4, the V gene TRBV7-9; TRBD1 matches at 7 bases. The V gene's germline CDR1 is SEHNR and CDR2 FQNEAQ (reference sequence). The junction had 1 base not matched to a gene; V was cut back by 6 bases and J by 3 bases. The CDR3 has 13 amino acids. The full variable domain, in which reference TRBV7-9 and TRBJ1-4 provide the parts outside the CDR3, is DTGVSQNPRHKITKRGQNVTFRCDPISEHNRLYWYRQTLGQGPEFLTYFQNEAQLEKSRLLSDRFSAERPKGSFSTLEIQRTEQGDSAMYLCASRGQPNEKLFFGSGTQLSVL.